These 7 T cell receptor beta chains originate from one sample sequenced in a study of tumour-infiltrating T cells in Burkitt lymphoma. Assay used: immunoSEQ multiplex PCR; TCRdb lists only in-frame clones, some missing. The repertoire consists of 14,000 or so clones, with around 30% occurring once and the leading ten covering about 6.2%. Sequencing input: tumor tissue. The receptor source for this set is a human donor with diffuse large B-cell lymphoma.

This rearrangement joins TRBV7-9 to TRBJ2-5; possibly TRBD2 for D (7 bases). There are 17 residues in the CDR3. With 5 bases removed from V and 7 bases from J, the gap between germline ends came to 26 bases. CDR1 and CDR2 from the germline V gene are SEHNR and FQNEAQ (reference sequence). CDR3 nucleotides: TGTGCCAGCAGCCGGATTTCTAGCGGAGGGGGACCGGGGACCCAGTACTTC. Protein: CASSRISSGGGPGTQYF.

The chain links TRBV19 to TRBJ2-2; D unclear. CDR3 length equals 15 residues. Per germline, CDR1 LNHDA and CDR2 SQIVND (reference sequence). V was trimmed by 1 base and J by 2 bases, leaving 8 bases between them. CDR3 amino acids: CASSIVGLNTGELFF. The DNA for the CDR3 is TGTGCCAGTAGTATAGTCGGCTTAAACACCGGGGAGCTGTTTTTT. Together with reference TRBV19 and TRBJ2-2, the CDR3 gives the full variable domain: DGGITQSPKYLFRKEGQNVTLSCEQNLNHDAMYWYRQDPGQGLRLIYYSQIVNDFQKGDIAEGYSVSREKKESFPLTVTSAQKNPTAFYLCASSIVGLNTGELFFGEGSRLTVL.

This clone is termed medium-sized. The chain carries TRBV9 and TRBJ1-2, with D perhaps matching TRBD1 (6 bases). Germline CDR1 and CDR2: SGDLS and YYNGEE. The V and J ends lost 4 bases and 6 bases respectively, with 19 bases between them. This CDR3 region has 15 residues. The DNA for the CDR3 is TGTGCCAGCAGCCCCGGGACGGCAGGGGTGGATGGCTACACCTTC. It yields the protein CASSPGTAGVDGYTF.

In this sample, this clone turned up a few times. CDR3 in DNA: TGCGCCAGCAGTGCTGGGGCCAACGTCCTGACTTTC. Protein sequence: CASSAGANVLTF. The chain has TRBV5-1 and TRBJ2-6; D remains unclear. Germline V gene data show CDR1 as SGHRS and CDR2 as YFSETQ. CDR3 length equals 12 residues. V was clipped by 5 bases and J by 2 bases, with 2 bases between them.

This clone was observed a few times. V and J are TRBV19 and TRBJ1-1; a weak D match, TRBD1 (6 bases). The CDR3 totals 15 residues. Deletions cut 7 bases from V and 1 base from J, with 16 bases between. Per germline, CDR1 LNHDA and CDR2 SQIVND (reference sequence). CDR3 bases: TGTGCCAGTAAACTACAGGGAACGACGAACACTGAAGCTTTCTTT. This translates into CASKLQGTTNTEAFF.

This clone is judged medium-sized. The V and J genes are TRBV18 and TRBJ2-2; 10 bases agree with TRBD2. V was pared by 3 bases and J by 5 bases, with 6 bases of the junction left unmatched. The germline V gene encodes CDR1 KGHSH and CDR2 LQKENI. The CDR3 runs to 16 residues. CDR3 DNA: TGTGCCAGCTCACCCCTAGCGGGAGTAAATACCGGGGAGCTGTTTTTT. It translates to CASSPLAGVNTGELFF. The complete variable domain, with remaining parts taken from reference TRBV18 and TRBJ2-2, reads NAGVMQNPRHLVRRRGQEARLRCSPMKGHSHVYWYRQLPEEGLKFMVYLQKENIIDESGMPKERFSAEFPKEGPSILRIQQVVRGDSAAYFCASSPLAGVNTGELFFGEGSRLTVL.

The J gene is TRBJ2-5, the V gene TRBV5-1; D gene unclear. Matching the DNA end better, TRBJ2-7 makes the J call doubtful. The CDR3 is 14 amino acids. Germline CDR1 and CDR2: SGHRS and YFSETQ. CDR3 protein: CASSTVGNSYEQYF. The CDR3, as DNA: TGCGCCAGCTCAACAGTGGGAAACTCCTACGAGCAGTACTTC.